The sequence of this T cell receptor beta chain was determined in a study of Ad26.COV2.S vaccination and SARS-CoV-2 variants. Study-level points and caveats: People given the vaccine had a wider spike-specific TCR breadth than placebo recipients did.

Germline V CDR1 and CDR2: SGHDN, FVKESK. The CDR3 covers 16 residues. Trimming shortened V by 4 bases and J by 1 base, and 17 bases separated the two germline ends. Treatment here: around 19 received Ad26.COV2.S at low or high dose, single or two shots; several received placebo; per-sample allocation not given. Sampling took place 63 days after the first vaccine or placebo injection. Within Boston, the person who donated was an adult of 18-55 years. Here immunoSEQ multiplex PCR was the method, and the copy in TCRdb shows in-frame clones only, minus some. The sample consists of 400,000 to 450,000 clones, 90% of them appearing once. This clone was seen just once. What it binds is not known.

The TCR originated in a person aged 18-65 years who received the Ad26.COV2.S COVID-19 vaccine or a placebo. The material was peripheral blood, obtained in a trial of Ad26.COV2.S vaccine versus placebo. The V and J genes are TRBV14 and TRBJ2-7; TRBD2 is a possible D gene (5 bases). The CDR3 coding sequence is TGTGCCAGCAGCCGAGAGGGCGCCCGAACTTCCTACGAGCAGTACTTC. Translation: CASSREGARTSYEQYF.